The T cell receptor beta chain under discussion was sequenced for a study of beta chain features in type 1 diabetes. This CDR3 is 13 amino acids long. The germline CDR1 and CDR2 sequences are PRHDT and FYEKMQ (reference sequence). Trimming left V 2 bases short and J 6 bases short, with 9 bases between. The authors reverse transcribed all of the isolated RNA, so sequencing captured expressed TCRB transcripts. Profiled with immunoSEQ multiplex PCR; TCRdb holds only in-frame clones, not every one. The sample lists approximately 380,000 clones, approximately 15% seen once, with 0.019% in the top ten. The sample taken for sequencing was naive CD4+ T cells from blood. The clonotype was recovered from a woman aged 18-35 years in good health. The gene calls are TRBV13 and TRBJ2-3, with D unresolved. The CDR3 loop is CASSLWPPDTQYF. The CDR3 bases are TGTGCCAGCAGCTTATGGCCCCCGGATACGCAGTATTTT. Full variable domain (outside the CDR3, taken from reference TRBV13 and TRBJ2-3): AAGVIQSPRHLIKEKRETATLKCYPIPRHDTVYWYQQGPGQDPQFLISFYEKMQSDKGSIPDRFSAQQFSDYHSELNMSSLELGDSALYFCASSLWPPDTQYFGPGTRLTVL.